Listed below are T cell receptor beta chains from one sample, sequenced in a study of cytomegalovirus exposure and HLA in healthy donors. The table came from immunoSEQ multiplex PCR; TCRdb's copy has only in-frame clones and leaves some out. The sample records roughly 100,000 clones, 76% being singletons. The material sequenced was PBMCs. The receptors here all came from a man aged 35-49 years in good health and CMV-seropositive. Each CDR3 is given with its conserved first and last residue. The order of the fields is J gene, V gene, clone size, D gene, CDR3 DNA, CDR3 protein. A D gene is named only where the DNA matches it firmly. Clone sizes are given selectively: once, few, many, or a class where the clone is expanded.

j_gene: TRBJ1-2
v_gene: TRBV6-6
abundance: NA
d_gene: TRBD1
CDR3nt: TGTGCCAGCAGTTTAAGACAGGGGGCAAATGGCTACACCTTC
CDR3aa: CASSLRQGANGYTF

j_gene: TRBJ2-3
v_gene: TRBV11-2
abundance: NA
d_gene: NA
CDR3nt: TGTGCCAGCAGCTTTGGAGGGGGCACAGATACGCAGTATTTT
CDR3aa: CASSFGGGTDTQYF

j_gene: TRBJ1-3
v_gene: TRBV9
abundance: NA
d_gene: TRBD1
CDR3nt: TGTGCCAGCAGCGCCCTGGACAGGGGAGCTGGAAACACCATATATTTT
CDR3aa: CASSALDRGAGNTIYF

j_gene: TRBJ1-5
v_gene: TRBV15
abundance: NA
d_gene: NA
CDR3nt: TGTGCCACCAGCCGCAAAGGGGGGGGTTATCAGCCCCAGCATTTT
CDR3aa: CATSRKGGGYQPQHF

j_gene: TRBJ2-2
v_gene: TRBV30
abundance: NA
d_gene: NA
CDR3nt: TGTGCCTGGAGTCCGAAGCTTGTAATCTGGCAGGGGCGTCTAATGGGCGGGGAGCTGTTTTTT
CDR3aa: CAWSPKLVIWQGRLMGGELFF

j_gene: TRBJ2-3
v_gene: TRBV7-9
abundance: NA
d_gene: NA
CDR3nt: TGTGCCAGCAGCTTAGGCGCGGGAATTGAGGCAGATACGCAGTATTTT
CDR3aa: CASSLGAGIEADTQYF

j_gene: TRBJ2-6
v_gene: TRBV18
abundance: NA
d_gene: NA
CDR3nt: TGTGCCAGCTCACTTTGGGGACAGCCGGGGGACTCTGGGGCCAACGTCCTGACTTTC
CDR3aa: CASSLWGQPGDSGANVLTF

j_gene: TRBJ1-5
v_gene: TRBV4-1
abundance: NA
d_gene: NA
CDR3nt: TGCGCCAGCAGCCAAGCCATACAATCATCATGGCCCCAGCATTTT
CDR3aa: CASSQAIQSSWPQHF

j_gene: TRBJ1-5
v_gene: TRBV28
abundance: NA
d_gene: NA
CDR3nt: TGTGCCAGCAGCTTAAGGGAGGTTCACCAGCCCCAGCATTTT
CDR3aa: CASSLREVHQPQHF

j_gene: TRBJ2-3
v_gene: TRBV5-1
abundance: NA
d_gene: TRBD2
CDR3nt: TGCGCCAGCAGCACTTTAACTAGCGGGTACTCAGATACGCAGTATTTT
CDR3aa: CASSTLTSGYSDTQYF

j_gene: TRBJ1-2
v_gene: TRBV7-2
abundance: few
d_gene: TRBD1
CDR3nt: TGTGCCAGCAGTATGCAACAGGGGGCGCGAGGCTACACCTTC
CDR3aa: CASSMQQGARGYTF

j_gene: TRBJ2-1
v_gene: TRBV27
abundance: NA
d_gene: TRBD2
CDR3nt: TGTGCCAGCAGTCCCGAGCGGGATATCTTCAATGAGCAGTTCTTC
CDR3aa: CASSPERDIFNEQFF

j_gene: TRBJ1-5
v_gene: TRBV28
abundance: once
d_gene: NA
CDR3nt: TGTGCCAGCAGCTCCCTAGGGGCGCCGGTTGTCAATCAGCCCCAGCATTTT
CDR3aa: CASSSLGAPVVNQPQHF

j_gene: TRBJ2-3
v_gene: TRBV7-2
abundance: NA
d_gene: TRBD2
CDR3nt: TGTGCCAGCAGCTTAGTTAGCACTAGCGGGAGCGGGGATACGCAGTATTTT
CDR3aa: CASSLVSTSGSGDTQYF

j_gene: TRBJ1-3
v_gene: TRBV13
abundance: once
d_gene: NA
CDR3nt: TGTGCCAGCAGCCTCGACTCTAGCTCTGGAAACACCATATATTTT
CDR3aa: CASSLDSSSGNTIYF

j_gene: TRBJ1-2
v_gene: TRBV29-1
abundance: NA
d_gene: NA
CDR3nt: TGCAGCGTTGTCCAGGGTGATGGCTACACCTTC
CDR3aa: CSVVQGDGYTF

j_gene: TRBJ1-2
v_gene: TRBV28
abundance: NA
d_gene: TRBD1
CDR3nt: TGTGCCAGCAGTCCGACAGGGGATCGTGGCTACACCTTC
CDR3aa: CASSPTGDRGYTF

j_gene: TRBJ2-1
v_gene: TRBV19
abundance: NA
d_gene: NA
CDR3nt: TGTGCCAGTAGGTTAGTAGGGGGTGACAATGAGCAGTTCTTC
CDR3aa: CASRLVGGDNEQFF

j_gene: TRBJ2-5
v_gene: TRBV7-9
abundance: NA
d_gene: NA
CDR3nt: TGTGCCAGCAGCAGAGGGCAGCACCAAGAGACCCAGTACTTC
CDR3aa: CASSRGQHQETQYF

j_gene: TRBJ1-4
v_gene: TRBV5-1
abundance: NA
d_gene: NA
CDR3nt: TGCGCCAGCAGCTTTGCTCTAAGGACCCCAGGAGGTGAAAAACTGTTTTTT
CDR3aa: CASSFALRTPGGEKLFF

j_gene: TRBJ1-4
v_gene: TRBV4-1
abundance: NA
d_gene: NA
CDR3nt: TGCGCCAGCAGCCAACCCGGACAGTCAAGGGGGGAAAAACTGTTTTTT
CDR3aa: CASSQPGQSRGEKLFF

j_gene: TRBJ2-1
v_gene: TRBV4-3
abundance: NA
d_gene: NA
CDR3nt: TGCGCCAGCAGCCAAGATCTAAGCTCCTACAATGAGCAGTTCTTC
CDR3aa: CASSQDLSSYNEQFF

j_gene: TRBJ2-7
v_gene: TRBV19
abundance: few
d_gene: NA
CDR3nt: TGTGCCAGTAGGGGACTGCCGTCGCACGAGCAGTACTTC
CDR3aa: CASRGLPSHEQYF